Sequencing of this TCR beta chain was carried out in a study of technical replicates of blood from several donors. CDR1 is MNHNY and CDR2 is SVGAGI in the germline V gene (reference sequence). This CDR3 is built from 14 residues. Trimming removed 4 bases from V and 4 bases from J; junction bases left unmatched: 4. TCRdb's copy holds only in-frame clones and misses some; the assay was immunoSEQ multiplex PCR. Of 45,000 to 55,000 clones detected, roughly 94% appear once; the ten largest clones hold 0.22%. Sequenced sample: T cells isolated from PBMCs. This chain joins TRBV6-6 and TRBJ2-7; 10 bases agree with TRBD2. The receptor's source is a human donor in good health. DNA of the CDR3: TGTGCCAGCAGTTTAGAGCGGGGGGGTTACGAGCAGTACTTC. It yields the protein CASSLERGGYEQYF.